One sample yielded the 16 T cell receptor beta chains listed below, sequenced in a study of T cells after yellow fever vaccination. Each CDR3 protein is one row after TCRdb ran MiXCR on the 5' RACE reads. The data show some 400,000 distinct CDR3 sequences, about 6.2% seen once. The sequencing here drew on PBMCs, taken 5 days after the yellow fever booster vaccination. These receptors were collected from a young man who received the YFV17D yellow fever vaccine.

In its sample, this clonotype was seen a few times. The gene calls are TRBV2 and TRBJ1-1; D is unresolved. V lost 8 bases to trimming and J lost 0 bases, with 10 bases between them. Germline CDR1 SNHLY, CDR2 FYNNEI. The CDR3 consists of 13 residues. The CDR3: CASCGHLNTEAFF. DNA for the CDR3: TGTGCCAGCTGTGGTCACCTGAACACTGAAGCTTTCTTT.

J is TRBJ2-6 and V is TRBV20-1; no clear D. V lost 5 bases and J 3 bases, leaving 11 bases between the germline ends. Germline V lookup: CDR1 DFQATT, CDR2 SNEGSKA (reference sequence). The CDR3 is 14 residues long. The CDR3 nucleotides read TGCAGTGCTCTCTATAGGGTTGGGGCCAACGTCCTGACTTTC. It is translated as CSALYRVGANVLTF.

This clonotype was seen at least ten times. The CDR3 sequence is CASSPGQTGANVLTF. DNA of the CDR3: TGCGCCAGCAGCCCGGGACAGACCGGGGCCAACGTCCTGACTTTC. The rearrangement uses TRBV5-1 and TRBJ2-6, with 7 nucleotides matching TRBD1. Germline loops: CDR1 SGHRS, CDR2 YFSETQ. V lost 4 bases and J lost 4; bases outside the gene matches: 5. This CDR3 is built from 15 residues.

This clonotype was picked up a small number of times. The chain joins TRBV6-5 to TRBJ2-1; D is undetermined. This CDR3 has 13 amino acids. Trimming stripped 2 bases from V and 8 bases from J, with 10 bases between. The germline V gene encodes CDR1 MNHEY and CDR2 SVGAGI. The CDR3: CASSYTQRDEQFF. CDR3 coding DNA: TGTGCCAGCAGTTACACGCAGAGAGATGAGCAGTTCTTC.

In its sample, this clonotype was seen a few times. The rearrangement links TRBV7-3 to TRBJ1-1; no firm D call. This CDR3 has 12 residues. Germline V gene sequence: CDR1 SGHTA, CDR2 FQGTGA. CDR3 residues: CSHLPRNTEAFF. The CDR3 DNA sequence: TGTTCACATCTCCCAAGAAACACTGAAGCTTTCTTT.

The V call is TRBV12-3 or TRBV12-4, the J call TRBJ1-3; unclear D gene. This CDR3 comprises 14 residues. V was trimmed by 6 bases and J by 1 base, leaving 10 bases between them. The CDR3 here is CASRPPGSGNTIYF. Written as DNA, the CDR3 is TGTGCCAGCAGGCCCCCAGGATCTGGAAACACCATATATTTT.

J is TRBJ2-4 and V is TRBV6-2 or TRBV6-3, with D unclear. Germline CDR1 reads MNHEY; CDR2 reads SVGEGT. V lost 2 bases and J 0 bases, leaving 2 bases between the germline ends. The CDR3 extends over 13 amino acids. CDR3 sequence (DNA): TGTGCCAGCAGTTACCTAGCCAAAAACATTCAGTACTTC. It translates to CASSYLAKNIQYF.

This clonotype was detected a few times. The rearrangement links TRBV5-1 to TRBJ2-1; TRBD1 matches at 9 bases. CDR1 is SGHRS, CDR2 YFSETQ, per germline. V dropped 4 bases and J dropped 4; count of bases not matched to a gene: 6. This CDR3 contains 15 residues. The CDR3 here is CASSPPTGGYNEQFF. CDR3 DNA: TGCGCCAGCAGCCCACCGACAGGGGGGTACAATGAGCAGTTCTTC.

This clonotype was observed at least ten times. CDR3 loop: CSVFVAGGSYEQYF. In DNA, the CDR3 is TGCAGCGTTTTCGTAGCGGGAGGCTCCTACGAGCAGTACTTC. The gene calls are TRBV29-1 and TRBJ2-7, with 10 bases identical to TRBD2. J lost 0 bases, V lost 5 bases, and 4 bases had no gene match. This CDR3 spans 14 amino acids. Germline V lookup: CDR1 SQVTM, CDR2 ANQGSEA.

The CDR3 DNA reads as TGTGCCTGGAACGGGGGCGCCTATAATTCACCCCTCCACTTT. As protein: CAWNGGAYNSPLHF. The chain carries TRBV30 and TRBJ1-6, with D possibly being TRBD1 (6 bases). The ends were cut back, 4 bases at V and 2 bases at J, with 9 bases in the middle. Germline V CDR1 and CDR2: GTSNPN, SVGIG (reference sequence). The CDR3 spans 14 residues. The complete variable domain, with remaining parts taken from reference TRBV30 and TRBJ1-6, reads SQTIHQWPATLVQPVGSPLSLECTVEGTSNPNLYWYRQAAGRGLQLLFYSVGIGQISSEVPQNLSASRPQDRQFILSSKKLLLSDSGFYLCAWNGGAYNSPLHFGNGTRLTVT.

Only a few counts were recorded for this clonotype. Written as DNA, the CDR3 is TGTGCCAGCAACCAGGGAGAGACCCAGTACTTC. Residues: CASNQGETQYF. The chain uses TRBV6-5 and TRBJ2-5, with a possible D match to TRBD1 (5 bases). The V end lost 7 bases, the J end lost 4 bases, and 7 bases lay between the germline ends. The CDR3 sequence is 11 residues long. Germline loops: CDR1 MNHEY, CDR2 SVGAGI.

With regard to this clonotype: This may stem from a read error, because a much larger clone lies one nucleotide away. This chain links TRBV7-2 with TRBJ2-3, with unresolved D. CDR1 SGHTA and CDR2 FQGNSA come from the germline V gene. The CDR3 contains 12 residues. With 2 bases removed from V and 3 bases from J, the gap between germline ends came to 3 bases. This CDR3 reads CASSLKTDTQYF. The CDR3 DNA follows: TGTGCCAGCAGCTTAAAAACAGATACGCAGTATTTT. The entire variable domain, with the rest obtained from reference TRBV7-2 and TRBJ2-3, is as follows: GAGVSQSPSNKVTEKGKDVELRCDPISGHTALYWYRQSLGQGLEFLIYFQGNSAPDKSGLPSDRFSAERTGGSVSTLTIQRTQQEDSAVYLCASSLKTDTQYFGPGTRLTVL.

This clonotype has more than one count but fewer than ten. The chain employs TRBV19 and TRBJ1-1; D is undetermined. V lost 3 bases to trimming and J lost 2 bases, with 19 bases between them. The germline V gene encodes CDR1 LNHDA and CDR2 SQIVND (reference sequence). This CDR3 has 17 amino acids. CDR3 region: CASSMILVSTANTEAFF. CDR3 DNA sequence: TGTGCCAGTAGTATGATTTTGGTCTCGACCGCTAACACTGAAGCTTTCTTT.

This clonotype has a count of ten or more. This chain's CDR3 is CASSSPGLAGGLTEATDTQYF. Written as DNA, the CDR3 is TGTGCCAGCAGCTCCCCGGGACTAGCGGGAGGGCTTACGGAAGCCACAGATACGCAGTATTTT. The J gene is TRBJ2-3, the V gene TRBV11-3, with TRBD2 identical over 16 bases. Per germline, CDR1 SGHNT and CDR2 YENEEA. The V and J ends lost 4 bases and 2 bases, in that order; junction bases with no gene match: 15. The CDR3 sequence is 21 residues long.

The chain recombines TRBV19 with TRBJ2-1; D might be TRBD2 (5 bases). The CDR3 is 16 residues long. Germline CDR1 LNHDA, CDR2 SQIVND (reference sequence). Trimming removed 3 bases at V and 2 bases at J, with 14 bases between. The CDR3 DNA sequence: TGTGCCAGTAGTATGGGTATCGGGATCGCCTACAATGAGCAGTTCTTC. This codes for CASSMGIGIAYNEQFF.

In its sample, this clonotype was seen a few times. This sequence joins TRBV12-3 or TRBV12-4 and TRBJ1-1; perhaps TRBD1 as D (6 bases). The CDR3 is made up of 14 amino acids. V was cut by 6 bases and J by 0 bases, with 11 bases left in between. The CDR3: CASRTGTLNTEAFF. For the CDR3, the DNA is TGTGCCAGCAGGACCGGGACACTGAACACTGAAGCTTTCTTT.